Following are 26 T cell receptor beta chains from one sample sequenced in a study of blood T cell repertoires in COVID-19. Sequenced by immunoSEQ multiplex PCR; TCRdb stores in-frame clones only, minus some. The data hold 200,000 to 250,000 clones, with about 88% observed a single time. The sequencing sample was made of PBMCs or T cells enriched from blood (not recorded which). These receptors came from a woman under 40 who had recovered from COVID-19.

The genes are TRBV6-5 and TRBJ1-2; 7 nucleotides match TRBD1. V lost 2 bases and J lost 2; bases outside the gene matches: 5. CDR3 length: 15 residues. Germline CDR1 is MNHEY and CDR2 is SVGAGI. The CDR3 region has the DNA TGTGCCAGCAGTTACGTCGCCAGGGGGAACTATGGCTACACCTTC. This encodes CASSYVARGNYGYTF.

The chain uses TRBV7-9 and TRBJ1-2; D may be TRBD1 (6 bases). The germline gives CDR1 SEHNR, CDR2 FQNEAQ (reference sequence). This CDR3 region has 15 residues. Trimming shortened V by 5 bases and J by 0 bases, and 13 bases separated the two germline ends. The CDR3 sequence: CASSERDTPNYGYTF. Here the CDR3 DNA reads TGTGCCAGCAGCGAGCGGGACACACCTAACTATGGCTACACCTTC.

The V gene is TRBV7-9, the J gene TRBJ1-5, with D hard to call. Germline CDR1 reads SEHNR; CDR2 reads FQNEAQ (reference sequence). V lost 1 base, J lost 7 bases, and 8 bases lay in between. There are 13 residues in the CDR3. The CDR3 loop is CASSLESGQPQHF. In nucleotides, the CDR3 is TGTGCCAGCAGCTTAGAATCCGGGCAGCCCCAGCATTTT.

Written as DNA, the CDR3 is TGTGCCAGCTCACCACCGATAGATAATTCACCCCTCCACTTT. This encodes CASSPPIDNSPLHF. The rearrangement links TRBV18 to TRBJ1-6; the D is unclear. Trimming removed 0 bases from V and 5 bases from J, with 5 bases in between. Germline V gene data show CDR1 as KGHSH and CDR2 as LQKENI. This CDR3 is 14 amino acids long.

The genes are TRBV5-4 and TRBJ2-2; D is unclear. This CDR3 is built from 14 residues. Germline V gene sequence: CDR1 SGHNT, CDR2 YYREEE (reference sequence). Deletions cut 0 bases from V and 1 base from J, with 4 bases between. Written as DNA, the CDR3 is TGTGCCAGCAGCTTGGTCCAGAACACCGGGGAGCTGTTTTTT. Protein: CASSLVQNTGELFF.

The genes are TRBV7-2 and TRBJ2-7, with 10 bases fitting TRBD2. Trimming cost V 1 base and J 7 bases; bases outside gene matches: 10. CDR3 length equals 16 residues. CDR1 is SGHTA and CDR2 is FQGNSA in the germline V gene. This chain's CDR3 is CASSLGLAGYPTEQYF. As DNA, the CDR3 is TGTGCCAGCAGCTTAGGACTAGCGGGTTATCCTACGGAGCAGTACTTC.

V is TRBV2 and J is TRBJ2-2; the D is unclear. In germline, CDR1 is SNHLY, CDR2 FYNNEI. V was pared by 6 bases and J by 2 bases, with 10 bases between. The CDR3 runs 14 residues. CDR3 sequence: CASRERSNTGELFF. CDR3 sequence (DNA): TGTGCCAGCAGAGAGAGGTCAAACACCGGGGAGCTGTTTTTT.

The chain links TRBV27 to TRBJ1-5; possibly TRBD1 for D (6 bases). The CDR3 is made up of 15 amino acids. From germline, CDR1 is MNHEY and CDR2 SMNVEV (reference sequence). Between the trimmed V and J ends, which lost 3 bases and 4 bases, there was a span of 13 bases. The CDR3 is CASSLDSPPNQPQHF. CDR3 nucleotide sequence: TGTGCCAGCAGTTTGGACAGTCCCCCTAATCAGCCCCAGCATTTT.

In this sample, this clone turned up many times. CDR3: CASSLSSKETQYF. In DNA, the CDR3 is TGTGCCAGCAGCTTATCATCTAAAGAGACCCAGTACTTC. The chain couples TRBV7-9 to TRBJ2-5, with D hard to call. This CDR3 has 13 amino acids. Germline assignment: CDR1 SEHNR and CDR2 FQNEAQ (reference sequence). V was trimmed by 2 bases and J by 3 bases, leaving 7 bases between them.

The rearrangement uses TRBV3-1 (or the pseudogene TRBV3-2) and TRBJ2-2; possibly TRBD1 for D (6 bases). Deletions cut 3 bases from V and 4 bases from J, with 12 bases between. Looked up from germline, CDR1 is LGHDT and CDR2 is YNNKEL (reference sequence). The CDR3 is 15 amino acids. CDR3: CASSQDRGGTGELFF. The CDR3 DNA sequence: TGTGCCAGCAGCCAGGACAGAGGCGGCACCGGGGAGCTGTTTTTT.

The chain joins TRBV9 to TRBJ2-7; 8 bases align to TRBD1. The V and J ends lost 0 bases and 2 bases, in that order; junction bases with no gene match: 1. This CDR3 region has 14 residues. Germline V gene data show CDR1 as SGDLS and CDR2 as YYNGEE. The CDR3 coding sequence is TGTGCCAGCAGCGTAGCGGGACAGGCCTACGAGCAGTACTTC. Its protein is CASSVAGQAYEQYF.

The chain links TRBV5-6 to TRBJ1-6; TRBD1 agrees at 7 bases. The junction had 4 bases not matched to a gene; V was cut back by 3 bases and J by 7 bases. The CDR3 has 14 amino acids. Germline loops: CDR1 SGHDT, CDR2 YYEEEE. The CDR3 here is CASSWRQGNSPLHF. For the CDR3, the DNA is TGTGCCAGCAGCTGGAGACAGGGAAATTCACCCCTCCACTTT.

The chain joins TRBV7-9 to TRBJ2-4; 8 bases agree with TRBD1. This CDR3 spans 17 amino acids. After removal of 4 bases from V and 4 bases from J, the junction contained 12 bases not matched to a gene. Germline-derived CDR1 and CDR2 are SEHNR and FQNEAQ (reference sequence). The CDR3 sequence is CASSSRQPQGAKNIQYF. CDR3 in DNA: TGTGCCAGCAGCTCGCGTCAACCCCAGGGGGCAAAAAACATTCAGTACTTC.

The chain joins TRBV15 to TRBJ2-7; D might be TRBD2 (6 bases). The V and J ends lost 0 bases and 6 bases respectively, with 15 bases between them. This CDR3 contains 15 residues. Germline V lookup: CDR1 LNHNV, CDR2 YYDKDF (reference sequence). The CDR3: CATSRDAGSGSEQYF. CDR3 bases: TGTGCCACCAGCAGAGATGCGGGGTCGGGGTCCGAGCAGTACTTC.

V usage is TRBV6-4 and J usage is TRBJ2-1, with D possibly being TRBD2 (6 bases). The ends were cut back, 3 bases at V and 10 bases at J, with 10 bases in the middle. The CDR3 consists of 12 residues. Per the germline V gene, CDR1 is MRHNA and CDR2 is SNTAGT. CDR3 in amino acids: CASSDRRDEQFF. The DNA of the CDR3 is TGTGCCAGCAGTGATAGGAGGGACGAGCAGTTCTTC.

This chain connects TRBV5-4 to TRBJ2-1, with 7 positions matching TRBD1. Germline V lookup: CDR1 SGHNT, CDR2 YYREEE (reference sequence). Trimming removed 5 bases from V and 9 bases from J; junction bases left unmatched: 17. The CDR3 covers 16 residues. The CDR3 sequence: CASSSQTGMGLVEQFF. CDR3 DNA: TGTGCCAGCAGTTCACAGACAGGGATGGGTTTGGTTGAGCAGTTCTTC.

This chain uses TRBV21-1 with TRBJ1-1; TRBD1, as called in the table, went unchecked against the DNA. TRBV21-1 is deemed a pseudogene. The CDR3 is 16 residues long. In nucleotides, the CDR3 is TGTGCCAGCAGCACCTATCATGGGTGGACAATCACTGAAGCTTTCTTT. Protein: CASSTYHGWTITEAFF.

This clone was detected only once. The rearrangement uses TRBV9 and TRBJ1-5, with 11 bases that match TRBD1. The germline gives CDR1 SGDLS, CDR2 YYNGEE. The length of the CDR3 is 16 residues. Trimming removed 0 bases from V and 6 bases from J; junction bases left unmatched: 5. The CDR3 is CASSVGPGTGGQPQHF. In nucleotides, the CDR3 is TGTGCCAGCAGCGTAGGGCCGGGGACAGGGGGTCAGCCCCAGCATTTT.

This clone has just one count. The rearrangement uses TRBV4-3 and TRBJ1-1; weak D call: TRBD1 (5 bases). Germline V gene data show CDR1 as LGHNA and CDR2 as YSLEER. V was cut by 2 bases and J by 7 bases, with 11 bases left in between. The CDR3 runs 13 residues. Written as DNA, the CDR3 is TGCGCCAGCAGCCAACGGGCCGGGGGTGAAGCTTTCTTT. Encoded protein: CASSQRAGGEAFF.

This sequence joins TRBV5-1 and TRBJ1-5, with a tentative D call TRBD1 (6 bases). The germline gives CDR1 SGHRS, CDR2 YFSETQ. The CDR3 extends over 15 amino acids. V was cut by 1 base and J by 1 base, with 9 bases left in between. The CDR3 region is CASSLLGASNQPQHF. The CDR3 nucleotides read TGCGCCAGCAGCTTGTTGGGGGCCAGCAATCAGCCCCAGCATTTT.

This sequence joins TRBV6-2 or TRBV6-3 and TRBJ1-5; D might be TRBD1 (6 bases). V was clipped by 4 bases and J by 7 bases, with 11 bases between them. The CDR3 is 13 residues long. Germline V gene lookup returns CDR1 MNHEY and CDR2 SVGEGT. The CDR3 sequence: CASSFQGIQPQHF. The CDR3 bases are TGTGCCAGCAGTTTTCAGGGGATCCAGCCCCAGCATTTT.

This clone has a handful of counts. The rearrangement links TRBV18 to TRBJ1-2; weak D call: TRBD1 (5 bases). Germline V gives CDR1 KGHSH, CDR2 LQKENI. Between the trimmed V and J ends, which lost 10 bases and 3 bases, there was a span of 12 bases. The CDR3 has 12 residues. In DNA, the CDR3 is TGTGCCACACTGGGGGGAGACTATGGCTACACCTTC. Its protein is CATLGGDYGYTF.

This clone was detected only a few times. V gene TRBV15 combines with J gene TRBJ1-2, with 8 positions matching TRBD1. The CDR3 totals 16 residues. The J segment lost 8 bases and the V segment lost 0 bases, leaving 11 bases of the junction unmatched. CDR1 and CDR2 from the germline V gene are LNHNV and YYDKDF (reference sequence). In DNA, the CDR3 is TGTGCCACCAGCAGAGATAACGCCCGGACAGGGTCCGGCTACACCTTC. Its translation is CATSRDNARTGSGYTF.

The chain is built from TRBV5-1 and TRBJ2-1; D unresolved. With 0 bases removed from V and 7 bases from J, the gap between germline ends came to 8 bases. The CDR3 totals 13 residues. Germline V gene sequence: CDR1 SGHRS, CDR2 YFSETQ. The CDR3 nucleotides read TGCGCCAGCAGCTTGGGAGCCGATAATGAGCAGTTCTTC. Its translation is CASSLGADNEQFF.

This chain links TRBV5-4 with TRBJ1-6, with D possibly matching TRBD1 (6 bases). Trimming stripped 5 bases from V and 10 bases from J, with 10 bases between. CDR3 size: 12 residues. Germline V gene lookup returns CDR1 SGHNT and CDR2 YYREEE (reference sequence). The DNA for the CDR3 is TGTGCCAGCAGGTCAGGGGTCTCACCCCTCCACTTT. It is translated as CASRSGVSPLHF.

This clone was counted once. V is TRBV4-3 and J is TRBJ2-7, with D possibly TRBD1 on 5 matching bases. Looked up from germline, CDR1 is LGHNA and CDR2 is YSLEER. V was shortened by 3 bases and J by 3 bases, with 15 bases between the two germline ends. There are 15 residues in the CDR3. The CDR3 DNA is TGCGCCAGCAGCCAGGGCACAGGTTTAAGCTACGAGCAGTACTTC. Amino acid sequence: CASSQGTGLSYEQYF.